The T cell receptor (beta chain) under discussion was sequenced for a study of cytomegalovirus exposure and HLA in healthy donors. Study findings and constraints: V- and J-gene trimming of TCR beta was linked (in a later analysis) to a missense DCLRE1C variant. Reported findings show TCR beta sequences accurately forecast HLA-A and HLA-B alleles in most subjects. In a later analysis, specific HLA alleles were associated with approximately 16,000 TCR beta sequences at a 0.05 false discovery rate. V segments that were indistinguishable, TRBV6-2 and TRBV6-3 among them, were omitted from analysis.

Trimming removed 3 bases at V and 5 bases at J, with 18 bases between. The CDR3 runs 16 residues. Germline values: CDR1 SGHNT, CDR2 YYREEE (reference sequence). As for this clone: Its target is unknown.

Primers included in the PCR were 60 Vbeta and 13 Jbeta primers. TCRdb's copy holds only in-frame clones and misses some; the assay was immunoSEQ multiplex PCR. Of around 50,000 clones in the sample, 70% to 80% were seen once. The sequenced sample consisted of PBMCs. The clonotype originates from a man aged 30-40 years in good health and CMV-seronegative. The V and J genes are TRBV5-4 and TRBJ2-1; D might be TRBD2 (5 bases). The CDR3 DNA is TGTGCCAGCAGCTCCGGGGTGGTGAGGTTAAACAATGAGCAGTTCTTC. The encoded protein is CASSSGVVRLNNEQFF.